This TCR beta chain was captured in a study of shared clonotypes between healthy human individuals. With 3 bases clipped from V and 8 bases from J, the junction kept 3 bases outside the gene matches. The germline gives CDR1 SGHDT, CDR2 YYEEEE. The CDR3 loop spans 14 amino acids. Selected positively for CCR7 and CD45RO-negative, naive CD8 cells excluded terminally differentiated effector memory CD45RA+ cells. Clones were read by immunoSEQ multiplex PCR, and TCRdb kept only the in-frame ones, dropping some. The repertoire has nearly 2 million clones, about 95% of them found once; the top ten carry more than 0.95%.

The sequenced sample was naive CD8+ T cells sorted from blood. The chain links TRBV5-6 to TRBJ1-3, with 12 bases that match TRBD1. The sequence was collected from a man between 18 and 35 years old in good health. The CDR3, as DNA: TGTGCCAGCAGCTCGGGACAGGGGGCAGACACCATATATTTT. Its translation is CASSSGQGADTIYF.